Presented here are 15 T cell receptor beta chains from one specimen sequenced in a study of cytomegalovirus exposure and HLA in healthy donors. The primer mix had 60 Vbeta and 13 Jbeta primers. TCRdb's copy holds only in-frame clones and misses some; the assay was immunoSEQ multiplex PCR. The sample has tens of thousands of clones; approximately 80% are singletons. The sequenced sample was PBMCs. The origin of the receptors is a woman aged 45 to 65 in good health and CMV-seropositive.

The chain combines TRBV2 with TRBJ1-3; weak D call: TRBD1 (5 bases). V was cut by 4 bases and J by 4 bases, with 14 bases left in between. This CDR3 is built from 15 residues. In germline, CDR1 is SNHLY, CDR2 FYNNEI. CDR3 loop: CASSALRAGGNTIYF. For the CDR3, the DNA is TGTGCCAGCAGTGCCCTCAGGGCAGGGGGAAACACCATATATTTT.

This clone was detected a few times. The chain combines TRBV28 with TRBJ1-5, with TRBD1 as a possible D gene (6 bases). Trimming shortened V by 1 base and J by 9 bases, and 19 bases separated the two germline ends. CDR3 length equals 16 residues. CDR1 and CDR2 from the germline V gene are MDHEN and SYDVKM. CDR3 region: CASSLYGGQGDGPQHF. For the CDR3, the DNA is TGTGCCAGCAGTTTATATGGGGGCCAGGGTGACGGGCCCCAGCATTTT.

This chain joins TRBV19 and TRBJ1-1, with unresolved D. Per the germline V gene, CDR1 is LNHDA and CDR2 is SQIVND (reference sequence). V dropped 0 bases and J dropped 4 bases, with 9 bases sitting between them. This CDR3 contains 14 residues. CDR3 bases: TGTGCCAGTAGTATAGATAGAGTTCCCACTGAAGCTTTCTTT. Translation: CASSIDRVPTEAFF. Supplemented by reference TRBV19 and TRBJ1-1, the full variable domain reads DGGITQSPKYLFRKEGQNVTLSCEQNLNHDAMYWYRQDPGQGLRLIYYSQIVNDFQKGDIAEGYSVSREKKESFPLTVTSAQKNPTAFYLCASSIDRVPTEAFFGQGTRLTVV.

This chain uses TRBV10-3 with TRBJ1-1; D unresolved. The germline gives CDR1 ENHRY, CDR2 SYGVKD. This CDR3 has 11 residues. The germline V and J ends were trimmed by 5 bases and 5 bases, with 6 bases remaining between them. In DNA form, the CDR3 reads TGTGCCATCAGTTACGGGACTGAAGCTTTCTTT. It is translated as CAISYGTEAFF.

The chain combines TRBV2 with TRBJ1-6; 12 nucleotides line up with TRBD1. The germline gives CDR1 SNHLY, CDR2 FYNNEI. J gave up 9 bases and V 4 bases, and 10 bases lay outside the gene matches. This CDR3 comprises 17 residues. DNA for the CDR3: TGTGCCAGCAGTGTGATTCCCGGGACAGGGGGCGGTTCACCCCTCCACTTT. It translates to CASSVIPGTGGGSPLHF. The complete variable domain, with remaining parts taken from reference TRBV2 and TRBJ1-6, reads EPEVTQTPSHQVTQMGQEVILRCVPISNHLYFYWYRQILGQKVEFLVSFYNNEISEKSEIFDDQFSVERPDGSNFTLKIRSTKLEDSAMYFCASSVIPGTGGGSPLHFGNGTRLTVT.

The chain links TRBV30 to TRBJ2-7, with D unclear. Looked up from germline, CDR1 is GTSNPN and CDR2 is SVGIG (reference sequence). The CDR3 is 12 amino acids. Trimming removed 2 bases at V and 4 bases at J, with 9 bases between. The CDR3 protein is CAWSHSYYEQYV. CDR3 nucleotide sequence: TGTGCCTGGAGTCACAGCTATTACGAGCAGTACGTC.

This chain connects TRBV7-2 to TRBJ1-1, with D maybe TRBD1 (5 bases). In germline, CDR1 is SGHTA, CDR2 FQGNSA. The CDR3 loop spans 14 amino acids. The germline V and J ends were trimmed by 4 bases and 4 bases, with 13 bases remaining between them. CDR3 amino acids: CASSSRVGGTEAFF. CDR3 nucleotide sequence: TGTGCCAGCAGCTCTAGGGTCGGGGGCACTGAAGCTTTCTTT.

Concerning this clone: At one end, the junction sequence differs from germline, possibly due to a read error. The chain is built from TRBV7-9 and TRBJ1-1; D not certain. The CDR3 consists of 11 residues. Germline CDR1 reads SEHNR; CDR2 reads FQNEAQ (reference sequence). CDR3 bases: TGTTCCAGCACCCCCGGCACTGAAGCTTTCTTT. Encoded protein: CSSTPGTEAFF.

The chain links TRBV6-6 to TRBJ1-6; the match to TRBD1 covers 8 bases. The CDR3 loop spans 14 amino acids. CDR1 is MNHNY, CDR2 SVGAGI, per germline (reference sequence). The V segment lost 11 bases and the J segment 10 bases; nucleotides outside the gene matches: 13. The CDR3 is CASQRDRGGSPLHF. The CDR3 region has the DNA TGTGCCTCACAGCGCGACAGGGGAGGATCACCCCTCCACTTT.

This chain links TRBV15 with TRBJ2-1; D is unclear. CDR1 and CDR2 from the germline V gene are LNHNV and YYDKDF (reference sequence). Trimming took 7 bases from V and 7 from J, leaving 14 bases between them. The length of the CDR3 is 13 residues. This CDR3 reads CATNSPTENEQFF. DNA of the CDR3: TGTGCCACCAACTCCCCGACTGAGAATGAGCAGTTCTTC. Using reference TRBV15 and TRBJ2-1 for the parts outside the CDR3, the full variable domain is DAMVIQNPRYQVTQFGKPVTLSCSQTLNHNVMYWYQQKSSQAPKLLFHYYDKDFNNEADTPDNFQSRRPNTSFCFLDIRSPGLGDTAMYLCATNSPTENEQFFGPGTRLTVL.

The rearrangement joins TRBV30 to TRBJ2-7; TRBD1 is a possible D gene (5 bases). Germline V gives CDR1 GTSNPN, CDR2 SVGIG (reference sequence). Between the trimmed V and J ends, which lost 2 bases and 5 bases, there was a span of 16 bases. This CDR3 has 14 amino acids. CDR3 sequence reads: CAWSRSQGGHEQYF. CDR3 DNA sequence: TGTGCCTGGAGTCGGTCGCAGGGCGGCCACGAGCAGTACTTC. Using reference TRBV30 and TRBJ2-7 for the parts outside the CDR3, the full variable domain is SQTIHQWPATLVQPVGSPLSLECTVEGTSNPNLYWYRQAAGRGLQLLFYSVGIGQISSEVPQNLSASRPQDRQFILSSKKLLLSDSGFYLCAWSRSQGGHEQYFGPGTRLTVT.

The chain combines TRBV2 with TRBJ2-1; D unresolved. The CDR3 spans 13 residues. V shed 2 bases and J shed 2 bases, with 4 bases lying between them. Germline CDR1 and CDR2: SNHLY and FYNNEI. Written as DNA, the CDR3 is TGTGCCAGCAGTGAACCTACCTACAATGAGCAGTTCTTC. This codes for CASSEPTYNEQFF.

The rearrangement joins TRBV2 to TRBJ2-7; D is ambiguous. Between the trimmed V and J ends, which lost 8 bases and 4 bases, there was a span of 9 bases. Germline CDR1 is SNHLY and CDR2 is FYNNEI. The CDR3 is 11 amino acids. CDR3 sequence (DNA): TGTGCCAGCGGTGTGAGTTACGAGCAGTACTTC. Translated: CASGVSYEQYF.

The J gene is TRBJ2-1, the V gene TRBV10-1, with D possibly being TRBD2 (5 bases). CDR3 length equals 11 residues. Germline V gene sequence: CDR1 WNHNN, CDR2 SYGVQD (reference sequence). Trimming removed 8 bases at V and 5 bases at J, with 7 bases between. The CDR3 region is CASSSNNEQFF. CDR3 sequence (DNA): TGCGCCAGCTCTAGCAACAATGAGCAGTTCTTC.

V is TRBV21-1 and J is TRBJ2-5; TRBD2, the table's D call, lacks a check against the DNA. TRBV21-1 constitutes a pseudogene. This CDR3 has 16 residues. In DNA, the CDR3 is TGTGCCAGCAGCAAACCAGCTAGCGGGGGGAAAGAGACCCAGTACTTC. It is translated as CASSKPASGGKETQYF.